The 15 T cell receptor beta chains given below trace back to one sample, sequenced in a study of T cell responses to AZD1222 COVID-19 vaccine. The method was immunoSEQ multiplex PCR; TCRdb's version includes in-frame clones alone and lacks a portion of them. The sample lists 90,000 to 150,000 clones; approximately 90% were seen once. This sample comprised peripheral blood, obtained on day 0 of AZD1222 vaccination. These receptors originate from an adult in good health.

The CDR3 DNA reads TGCAGCGTTGCTGGGACAGCTCGGACTCCTGAAGCTTTCTTT. The encoded protein is CSVAGTARTPEAFF. The chain recombines TRBV29-1 with TRBJ1-1; 7 bases agree with TRBD1. The CDR3 totals 14 residues. Germline loops: CDR1 SQVTM, CDR2 ANQGSEA. The ends lost 4 bases at V and 6 bases at J; junction bases unmatched: 11.

The chain joins TRBV28 to TRBJ1-2; D uncertain. Germline lookup yields CDR1 MDHEN and CDR2 SYDVKM. V lost 5 bases and J 3 bases, leaving 10 bases between the germline ends. CDR3 length: 13 amino acids. The CDR3 nucleotides are TGTGCCAGCAGTCCCCCGCGGTACTATGGCTACACCTTC. Translation gives CASSPPRYYGYTF.

V is TRBV4-2 and J is TRBJ1-4; TRBD1 is a possible D gene (6 bases). V was shortened by 1 base and J by 3 bases, with 15 bases between the two germline ends. This CDR3 comprises 17 residues. Germline-derived CDR1 and CDR2 are LGHNA and YNFKEQ. The CDR3, as DNA: TGTGCCAGCAGCCAAGGGCGCCAGGGGCGGGCTAATGAAAAACTGTTTTTT. Translation: CASSQGRQGRANEKLFF.

This chain uses TRBV30 with TRBJ2-7; tentatively, D is TRBD1 or TRBD2 (6 bases each). This CDR3 has 12 residues. CDR1 GTSNPN and CDR2 SVGIG come from the germline V gene (reference sequence). The ends were cut back, 0 bases at V and 5 bases at J, with 8 bases in the middle. Written as DNA, the CDR3 is TGTGCCTGGAGTGTGGGGGGCCACGAGCAGTACTTC. Amino acid sequence: CAWSVGGHEQYF.

V usage is TRBV7-3 and J usage is TRBJ2-3; possible D gene TRBD2, 6 bases. The CDR3 has 16 residues. Germline V lookup: CDR1 SGHTA, CDR2 FQGTGA. Deletions cut 5 bases from V and 6 bases from J, with 21 bases between. CDR3 bases: TGTGCCAGCAGCCTAGAGGTAGCGGCCCCGCGGGATACGCAGTATTTT. It specifies CASSLEVAAPRDTQYF.

This clone appeared a single time. V gene TRBV11-3 combines with J gene TRBJ2-1; D is tentatively TRBD1 or TRBD2 (5 bases each). V was pared by 6 bases and J by 7 bases, with 16 bases between. CDR1 is SGHNT and CDR2 is YENEEA in the germline V gene. This CDR3 comprises 14 residues. CDR3 protein: CASSPDSGGNEQFF. The CDR3 coding sequence is TGTGCCAGCAGTCCAGACAGTGGAGGAAATGAGCAGTTCTTC.

The rearrangement joins TRBV5-1 to TRBJ1-3; TRBD1 might be the D (5 bases). The CDR3 has 16 residues. V was trimmed by 0 bases and J by 2 bases, leaving 12 bases between them. Germline V gives CDR1 SGHRS, CDR2 YFSETQ. In DNA form, the CDR3 reads TGCGCCAGCAGCTTGGGAGAGGGGTTAACTGGAAACACCATATATTTT. Translating it yields CASSLGEGLTGNTIYF.

This rearrangement joins TRBV27 to TRBJ2-1; 10 bases match TRBD2. Germline V gene lookup returns CDR1 MNHEY and CDR2 SMNVEV (reference sequence). Trimming cost V 2 bases and J 7 bases; bases outside gene matches: 11. This CDR3 contains 17 residues. CDR3 in amino acids: CASSLMVASGSRNEQFF. In DNA form, the CDR3 reads TGTGCCAGCAGTTTAATGGTCGCTAGCGGGAGCCGGAATGAGCAGTTCTTC.

CDR3 residues: CSVDPTGGEQFF. The CDR3 region has the DNA TGCAGCGTTGACCCGACAGGAGGTGAGCAGTTCTTC. The chain has TRBV29-1 and TRBJ2-1; D may be TRBD1 (6 bases). This CDR3 is 12 amino acids long. The germline CDR1 and CDR2 sequences are SQVTM and ANQGSEA. V lost 3 bases and J 9 bases, leaving 12 bases between the germline ends.

This clone was counted once. CDR3 DNA: TGTGCCAGCAGGATACTAGCGGCGAACACCGGGGAGCTGTTTTTT. Its translation is CASRILAANTGELFF. This chain connects TRBV6-6 to TRBJ2-2; TRBD2 aligns across 8 bases. CDR3 length equals 15 residues. After removal of 6 bases from V and 0 bases from J, the junction contained 3 bases not matched to a gene. Germline V CDR1 and CDR2: MNHNY, SVGAGI (reference sequence).

The gene calls are TRBV19 and TRBJ2-7; 11 nucleotides match TRBD1. V lost 5 bases, J lost 2 bases, and 8 bases stayed unmatched. This CDR3 is built from 16 residues. Per germline, CDR1 LNHDA and CDR2 SQIVND (reference sequence). The CDR3 is CASSSPGQGDPYEQYF. The CDR3 DNA sequence: TGTGCCAGTAGTTCTCCGGGACAGGGGGATCCCTACGAGCAGTACTTC.

In its sample, this clone was seen a few times. This chain joins TRBV6-1 and TRBJ2-2; unclear D gene. Germline-derived CDR1 and CDR2 are MNHNS and SASEGT. V was cut by 2 bases and J by 4 bases, with 20 bases left in between. The CDR3 covers 18 residues. As DNA, the CDR3 is TGTGCCAGCAGTGAAACCGGCCCGATAGGGTGGGTCACCGGGGAGCTGTTTTTT. Translated, it gives CASSETGPIGWVTGELFF.

The V gene is TRBV11-2, the J gene TRBJ2-3, with 11 bases identical to TRBD2. Germline V gives CDR1 SGHAT, CDR2 FQNNGV. This CDR3 has 16 amino acids. The V segment lost 5 bases and the J segment 2 bases; nucleotides outside the gene matches: 6. CDR3 sequence: CASSPPSGRLTDTQYF. In DNA, the CDR3 is TGTGCCAGCAGCCCCCCTAGCGGGAGGCTCACAGATACGCAGTATTTT.

J is TRBJ1-5 and V is TRBV19; maybe TRBD1 (5 bases). The CDR3 contains 17 residues. From germline, CDR1 is LNHDA and CDR2 SQIVND (reference sequence). Trimming removed 7 bases from V and 2 bases from J, with 21 bases in between. The CDR3 sequence: CASTYRPGQGGNQPQHF. Here the CDR3 DNA reads TGTGCCAGTACCTACCGCCCCGGCCAAGGGGGCAATCAGCCCCAGCATTTT.

V usage is TRBV7-8 and J usage is TRBJ2-7; 10 bases line up with TRBD2. This CDR3 has 17 residues. Germline V gives CDR1 SGHVS, CDR2 FQNEAQ. V was pared by 5 bases and J by 9 bases, with 19 bases of the junction left unmatched. CDR3 nucleotides: TGTGCCAGCAGCGGATCCCGATTTAGCGGGAGGTTGTTAGGGCAGTACTTC. It specifies CASSGSRFSGRLLGQYF.